The rows below give T cell receptor beta chains drawn from one sample of a study of blood T cells in healthy people across ages. MiXCR, run by TCRdb on the 5' RACE reads, gives a single entry per CDR3 protein. The sample lists around 900,000 distinct CDR3 sequences; roughly 47% were seen once. Sequenced sample: blood. Every receptor here comes from a woman aged 60-70 years in good health. Both conserved end residues are part of each CDR3. D genes are given only for firm matches. Clone size is stated in some rows and not others, as once, few, many or a class when expanded.

V: TRBV30
D: -
size: -
J: TRBJ2-3
DNA: TGTGCCTGGTCGGACCAGAATCTGTATACGCAGTATTTT
CDR3: CAWSDQNLYTQYF

V: TRBV4-2
D: -
size: once
J: TRBJ2-7
DNA: TGTGCCAGCAGCCAGAATTCGGCAGGCGAGCAGTACTTC
CDR3: CASSQNSAGEQYF

V: TRBV5-1
D: TRBD1
size: -
J: TRBJ2-1
DNA: TGCGCCAGCACCGGGACAGGGGGCAAGGATGAGCAGTTCTTC
CDR3: CASTGTGGKDEQFF

V: TRBV2
D: TRBD2
size: -
J: TRBJ2-3
DNA: TGTGCCAGCAGTGAAGGGGGACTAGCAGCTACTAGCACAGATACGCAGTATTTT
CDR3: CASSEGGLAATSTDTQYF

V: TRBV20-1
D: TRBD2
size: few
J: TRBJ2-7
DNA: TGCAGTGCTCCGGCGGGAGGGCTCGAGCAGTACTTC
CDR3: CSAPAGGLEQYF

V: TRBV6-2/TRBV6-3
D: TRBD2
size: -
J: TRBJ2-3
DNA: TGTGCCAGCAGGTTCGGGGCTGGCGGGAGTACGCAGTATTTT
CDR3: CASRFGAGGSTQYF

V: TRBV5-1
D: -
size: -
J: TRBJ2-5
DNA: TGCGCCAGCAGCCCGGCGGGGCAGACCTACAATGAGCAGTACTTC
CDR3: CASSPAGQTYNEQYF

V: TRBV15
D: -
size: few
J: TRBJ2-2
DNA: TGTGCCACCAGCCTCCACGGGGAGCTGTTTTTT
CDR3: CATSLHGELFF

V: TRBV14
D: TRBD2
size: -
J: TRBJ2-7
DNA: TGTGCCAGCAGCCCATCCCTGGGTGCAGGGACTACCCACGAGCAGTACTTC
CDR3: CASSPSLGAGTTHEQYF

V: TRBV11-2
D: TRBD1
size: -
J: TRBJ2-7
DNA: TGTGCCAGCAGAGGGACAGGGGCGATCGGCGAGCAGTACTTC
CDR3: CASRGTGAIGEQYF

V: TRBV29-1
D: TRBD1
size: -
J: TRBJ2-5
DNA: TGCAGCGTTGTAAAGGGTGGGACAGGGGCAGAGACCCAGTACTTC
CDR3: CSVVKGGTGAETQYF

V: TRBV7-2
D: -
size: few
J: TRBJ2-7
DNA: TGTGCCAGCAGCTTGGAGCGGCACAACGAGCAGTACTTC
CDR3: CASSLERHNEQYF

V: TRBV28
D: -
size: -
J: TRBJ1-6
DNA: TGTGCCAGCAGCAGGGACTTTCATAATTCACCCCTCCACTTT
CDR3: CASSRDFHNSPLHF

V: TRBV25-1
D: -
size: once
J: TRBJ2-7
DNA: TGTGCCAGCAGTGACTATACAGTAAACTACGAGCAGTACTTC
CDR3: CASSDYTVNYEQYF

V: TRBV28
D: TRBD1
size: -
J: TRBJ2-7
DNA: TGTGCCAGCAGATGGGACAGGGGCCTCGAGCAGTACTTC
CDR3: CASRWDRGLEQYF

V: TRBV5-1
D: -
size: -
J: TRBJ2-5
DNA: TGCGCCAGCAGCTTGGCCACAGGGATGGAAGAGACCCAGTACTTC
CDR3: CASSLATGMEETQYF

V: TRBV6-2/TRBV6-3
D: -
size: -
J: TRBJ2-1
DNA: TGTGCCGGCAGCCCCTACAATGAGCAGTTCTTC
CDR3: CAGSPYNEQFF

V: TRBV29-1
D: TRBD1
size: many
J: TRBJ2-7
DNA: TGCAGCGTCCGGACAGGGCCCGAGCAGTACTTC
CDR3: CSVRTGPEQYF

V: TRBV28
D: -
size: -
J: TRBJ1-1
DNA: TGTGCCAGCAGTTTACCCCTCGGGGCGGGAAACACTGAAGCTTTCTTT
CDR3: CASSLPLGAGNTEAFF

V: TRBV4-1
D: TRBD2
size: once
J: TRBJ2-3
DNA: TGCGCCAGCAGGATACGGGAGGGCCTGCCTTCAACAGATACGCAGTATTTT
CDR3: CASRIREGLPSTDTQYF

V: TRBV6-2/TRBV6-3
D: TRBD2
size: -
J: TRBJ2-7
DNA: TGTGCCAGCAGTTATGGACGGCGGGCTAGCGGGACTCTGGGGATTCAGTACTTC
CDR3: CASSYGRRASGTLGIQYF

V: TRBV6-2/TRBV6-3
D: TRBD2
size: -
J: TRBJ2-7
DNA: TGTGCCAGCATAAGAAGCGGGAGTGGCGACGAGCAGTACTTC
CDR3: CASIRSGSGDEQYF

V: TRBV20-1
D: TRBD2
size: -
J: TRBJ2-3
DNA: TGCAGTGCTGGGGTTTCCGGGACTAGCATGTATACGCAGTATTTT
CDR3: CSAGVSGTSMYTQYF

V: TRBV2
D: -
size: -
J: TRBJ1-2
DNA: TGTGCCAGCAGCGGGGCCAACTATGGCTACACCTTC
CDR3: CASSGANYGYTF

V: TRBV20-1
D: TRBD2
size: few
J: TRBJ2-7
DNA: TGCAGTGCTAGAGCTCGACTAGCGGACTTTTACGAGCAGTACTTC
CDR3: CSARARLADFYEQYF

V: TRBV28
D: -
size: -
J: TRBJ1-4
DNA: TGTGCCAGCCGACGTTGGGGCGAAAAACTGTATTTT
CDR3: CASRRWGEKLYF

V: TRBV2
D: TRBD1
size: -
J: TRBJ1-1
DNA: TGTGCCAGCAGTGAAAGTACAGGGGTTCGCAACACTGAAGCTTTCTTT
CDR3: CASSESTGVRNTEAFF

V: TRBV6-2/TRBV6-3
D: TRBD2
size: -
J: TRBJ2-5
DNA: TGTGCCAGCAGCATAGGACTAGCGGGAAAAGAGACCCAGTACTTC
CDR3: CASSIGLAGKETQYF

V: TRBV20-1
D: TRBD2
size: -
J: TRBJ2-7
DNA: TGCAGTGCTGCCCCCTCTAGCGGGAGGGCCGAGATAGGGTACGAGCAGTACTTC
CDR3: CSAAPSSGRAEIGYEQYF

V: TRBV20-1
D: TRBD2
size: -
J: TRBJ2-1
DNA: TGCAGTGCGGGTGGGGGACTAGCTAAAGAGCAGTTCTTC
CDR3: CSAGGGLAKEQFF

V: TRBV24-1
D: TRBD1
size: once
J: TRBJ1-1
DNA: TGTGCCACCAGTGATTCGGGGACAGCGAACACTGAAGCTTTCTTT
CDR3: CATSDSGTANTEAFF

V: TRBV6-6
D: -
size: -
J: TRBJ2-3
DNA: TGTGCCAGCAGAATAACACAGAGCACAGATACGCAGTATTTT
CDR3: CASRITQSTDTQYF

V: TRBV5-4
D: TRBD2
size: -
J: TRBJ2-5
DNA: TGTGCTAGCAGCTTGGCGGGAGTGATTGAGACCCAGTACTTC
CDR3: CASSLAGVIETQYF

V: TRBV7-3
D: -
size: -
J: TRBJ2-7
DNA: TGTGCCAGCAGCTTCGGTCCGGGCCTTAAGCTTGCCTACGAGCAGTACTTC
CDR3: CASSFGPGLKLAYEQYF

V: TRBV5-1
D: TRBD2
size: few
J: TRBJ2-5
DNA: TGCGCCAGCAGCTCCGGGACTAGCGGCTTCCAAGAGACCCAGTACTTC
CDR3: CASSSGTSGFQETQYF

V: TRBV20-1
D: TRBD2
size: many
J: TRBJ2-5
DNA: TGCAGTGCTAGAGACCGGCTAGCGGGAGCATTAGGAGAGACCCAGTACTTC
CDR3: CSARDRLAGALGETQYF

V: TRBV5-1
D: -
size: few
J: TRBJ2-7
DNA: TGCGCCAGCAGCTTGGCGCCTGACGGCTACGAGCAGTACTTC
CDR3: CASSLAPDGYEQYF

V: TRBV6-6
D: TRBD2
size: few
J: TRBJ2-7
DNA: TGTGCCAGCAGTTACGGACTAGTCCTAGCCCTCGAGCAGTACTTC
CDR3: CASSYGLVLALEQYF

V: TRBV20-1
D: TRBD2
size: once
J: TRBJ2-7
DNA: TGCAGTGCTAGAGAAGGTCTAGCGGGAATCTACGAGCAGTACTTC
CDR3: CSAREGLAGIYEQYF

V: TRBV28
D: TRBD2
size: -
J: TRBJ2-7
DNA: TGTGCCAGCAGTGTAGGACTAGCGGGAGGTTCCAACGAGCAGTACTTC
CDR3: CASSVGLAGGSNEQYF

V: TRBV7-2
D: TRBD1
size: few
J: TRBJ2-5
DNA: TGTGCCAGCGCCGCAGGGGGTTTAGAGACCCAGTACTTC
CDR3: CASAAGGLETQYF

V: TRBV9
D: TRBD2
size: -
J: TRBJ2-3
DNA: TGTGCCAGCAGCGCCCTCAGGGGCATGGCGGGAGGTGGCACAGATACGCAGTATTTT
CDR3: CASSALRGMAGGGTDTQYF

V: TRBV6-6
D: -
size: many
J: TRBJ2-5
DNA: TGTGCCAGCACGGACCAAGAGACCCAGTACTTC
CDR3: CASTDQETQYF

V: TRBV19
D: -
size: -
J: TRBJ1-2
DNA: TGTGCCAGTAGTATAGAGGTCCCAGCCTATGGCTACACCTTC
CDR3: CASSIEVPAYGYTF

V: TRBV7-2
D: TRBD2
size: once
J: TRBJ2-5
DNA: TGTGCCAGCAGCTTTCAAGCGGGAGTTGGAGAGACCCAGTACTTC
CDR3: CASSFQAGVGETQYF

V: TRBV6-2/TRBV6-3
D: -
size: few
J: TRBJ2-5
DNA: TGTGCCAGCAGCTCCGTTGGGGGGATCCAAGAGACCCAGTACTTC
CDR3: CASSSVGGIQETQYF